What follows are 3 T cell receptor beta chains derived from one specimen sequenced in a study of cytomegalovirus exposure and HLA in healthy donors. Amplification used 60 Vbeta primers and 13 Jbeta primers. Measured with immunoSEQ multiplex PCR; TCRdb has only the in-frame clones, and not every one. In the table there are approximately 120,000 clones, around 68% of which are singletons. The sample consisted of PBMCs. Receptor source: a man aged 40-49 years in good health and CMV-seropositive.

The rearrangement joins TRBV4-2 to TRBJ2-3; D is possibly TRBD2 (7 bases). The CDR3 runs to 16 residues. Germline V gene sequence: CDR1 LGHNA, CDR2 YNFKEQ. Trimming stripped 2 bases from V and 2 bases from J, with 14 bases between. The chain's CDR3 is CASSQRAGADTDTQYF. The DNA for the CDR3 is TGTGCCAGCAGCCAACGTGCGGGGGCGGACACAGATACGCAGTATTTT.

The V gene is TRBV2, the J gene TRBJ2-2; D gene unclear. Per the germline V gene, CDR1 is SNHLY and CDR2 is FYNNEI. The V end lost 8 bases, the J end lost 3 bases, and 13 bases lay between the germline ends. This CDR3 region has 14 residues. This CDR3 is CASFDTSDTGELFF. As DNA, the CDR3 is TGTGCCAGCTTCGATACAAGCGACACCGGGGAGCTGTTTTTT.

The chain joins TRBV6-5 to TRBJ2-6, with D unclear. The CDR3 has 15 amino acids. V dropped 0 bases and J dropped 2 bases, with 5 bases sitting between them. Germline V gene sequence: CDR1 MNHEY, CDR2 SVGAGI. This CDR3 is CASSYSETGANVLTF. CDR3 nucleotides: TGTGCCAGCAGTTACTCGGAGACTGGGGCCAACGTCCTGACTTTC.